Following are 19 T cell receptor beta chains from one sample sequenced in a study of cytomegalovirus exposure and HLA in healthy donors. PCR used 60 Vbeta primers and 13 Jbeta primers. Here immunoSEQ multiplex PCR was the method, and the copy in TCRdb shows in-frame clones only, minus some. The data show 200,000 to 300,000 clones, 78% seen once. Sequenced: PBMCs. Receptors were obtained from a boy aged 10-17 years in good health and CMV-seronegative.

This clone was counted a few times. The chain joins TRBV30 to TRBJ2-7, with unresolved D. The CDR3 extends over 13 amino acids. Trimming left V 0 bases short and J 1 base short, with 7 bases between. Germline lookup yields CDR1 GTSNPN and CDR2 SVGIG (reference sequence). CDR3 region: CAWSVRRSYEQYF. Written as DNA, the CDR3 is TGTGCCTGGAGTGTGAGGAGATCCTACGAGCAGTACTTC.

The chain is built from TRBV2 and TRBJ2-3, with D possibly being TRBD2 (6 bases). Trimming took 7 bases from V and 8 from J, leaving 10 bases between them. Per germline, CDR1 SNHLY and CDR2 FYNNEI. The CDR3 contains 11 residues. CDR3 in amino acids: CASTGGRTQYF. As DNA, the CDR3 is TGTGCCAGCACCGGAGGGCGTACGCAGTATTTT.

The rearrangement joins TRBV6-5 to TRBJ1-2; TRBD1 agrees at 7 bases. The CDR3 totals 13 residues. V lost 7 bases, J lost 8 bases, and 10 bases stayed unmatched. CDR1 and CDR2 (germline): MNHEY, SVGAGI. The CDR3 sequence: CASNALTGYGYTF. In DNA, the CDR3 is TGTGCCAGCAACGCCTTGACAGGGTACGGCTACACCTTC.

The V and J genes are TRBV11-3 and TRBJ2-5; TRBD2 matches at 13 bases. V was pared by 3 bases and J by 9 bases, with 10 bases of the junction left unmatched. The germline CDR1 and CDR2 sequences are SGHNT and YENEEA. The CDR3 totals 16 residues. CDR3 amino acids: CASSLGGLAGTTAQYF. The CDR3 DNA is TGTGCCAGCAGCTTGGGGGGACTAGCGGGGACCACGGCCCAGTACTTC.

The chain combines TRBV13 with TRBJ2-7; 13 nucleotides agree with TRBD2. With 5 bases clipped from V and 0 bases from J, the junction kept 13 bases outside the gene matches. This CDR3 is 19 amino acids long. Germline-derived CDR1 and CDR2 are PRHDT and FYEKMQ (reference sequence). The CDR3, as DNA: TGTGCCAGCAGCCCCTCACTAGCGGGAGGGTCCCTTGGCTCCTACGAGCAGTACTTC. It yields the protein CASSPSLAGGSLGSYEQYF.

V usage is TRBV7-9 and J usage is TRBJ2-3; 13 bases line up with TRBD2. The germline CDR1 and CDR2 sequences are SEHNR and FQNEAQ (reference sequence). The J segment lost 4 bases and the V segment lost 5 bases, leaving 6 bases of the junction unmatched. This CDR3 comprises 16 residues. CDR3 DNA sequence: TGTGCCAGCAGCCCTGGACTAGCGGGAGAGGCAGATACGCAGTATTTT. Translated: CASSPGLAGEADTQYF.

The V gene is TRBV30, the J gene TRBJ2-7; TRBD1 matches at 9 bases. Germline-derived CDR1 and CDR2 are GTSNPN and SVGIG (reference sequence). The CDR3 is made up of 13 amino acids. In nucleotides, the CDR3 is TGTGCGCGGACAGGGGACCTCTCCTACGAGCAGTACTTC. Translating it yields CARTGDLSYEQYF.

The chain has TRBV5-6 and TRBJ2-3; 11 bases agree with TRBD2. Germline CDR1 SGHDT, CDR2 YYEEEE. With V trimmed by 5 bases and J by 5 bases, 7 bases remained unmatched. CDR3 length: 15 amino acids. The CDR3 nucleotides are TGTGCCAGCAGTCGGAGACTAGCGGGGAGAGATACGCAGTATTTT. Amino acids: CASSRRLAGRDTQYF. The entire variable domain, with the rest obtained from reference TRBV5-6 and TRBJ2-3, is as follows: DAGVTQSPTHLIKTRGQQVTLRCSPKSGHDTVSWYQQALGQGPQFIFQYYEEEERQRGNFPDRFSGHQFPNYSSELNVNALLLGDSALYLCASSRRLAGRDTQYFGPGTRLTVL.

This clone was detected once. The CDR3 region is CAISESDTPGGYTF. CDR3 DNA sequence: TGTGCCATCAGTGAGTCGGACACGCCAGGCGGCTACACCTTC. This sequence joins TRBV10-3 and TRBJ1-2; maybe TRBD1 (5 bases). Trimming took off 0 bases at V and 8 bases at J, with 13 bases between the two ends. The CDR3 runs to 14 residues. CDR1 is ENHRY, CDR2 SYGVKD, per germline.

V and J are TRBV9 and TRBJ1-5, with a possible D match to TRBD1 (5 bases). CDR1 SGDLS and CDR2 YYNGEE come from the germline V gene. Trimming left V 0 bases short and J 9 bases short, with 13 bases between. This CDR3 has 14 residues. CDR3: CASSVGEGSRPQHF. The CDR3 DNA is TGTGCCAGCAGCGTAGGGGAGGGGAGTCGGCCCCAGCATTTT.

The chain joins TRBV4-1 to TRBJ2-1; 9 positions agree with TRBD1. The CDR3 loop spans 15 amino acids. Trimming took 4 bases from V and 4 from J; bases not matched to a gene: 5. Germline V gene sequence: CDR1 MGHRA, CDR2 YSYEKL. This CDR3 reads CASSPGTGTYNEQFF. The CDR3 DNA sequence: TGCGCCAGCAGCCCCGGGACAGGGACATACAATGAGCAGTTCTTC.

The genes are TRBV7-2 and TRBJ2-7; no firm D call. CDR1 SGHTA and CDR2 FQGNSA come from the germline V gene. The CDR3 runs to 13 residues. Trimming left V 6 bases short and J 6 bases short, with 15 bases between. CDR3 amino acids: CASSLIVYSEQYF. CDR3 nucleotides: TGTGCCAGCAGTTTAATCGTCTACTCCGAGCAGTACTTC.

The chain joins TRBV7-9 to TRBJ2-1, with 9 bases lining up with TRBD1. Per the germline V gene, CDR1 is SEHNR and CDR2 is FQNEAQ (reference sequence). With 4 bases clipped from V and 7 bases from J, the junction kept 11 bases outside the gene matches. The CDR3 is made up of 16 amino acids. CDR3 sequence reads: CASSSLWGTGRNEQFF. The CDR3 DNA sequence: TGTGCCAGCAGCTCCCTCTGGGGGACAGGGAGGAATGAGCAGTTCTTC.

This chain uses TRBV9 with TRBJ2-1; D gene unclear. Germline V gives CDR1 SGDLS, CDR2 YYNGEE. The CDR3 extends over 13 amino acids. Trimming stripped 3 bases from V and 3 bases from J, with 7 bases between. The CDR3 sequence: CASSDRGYNEQFF. CDR3 coding DNA: TGTGCCAGCAGCGATCGCGGCTACAATGAGCAGTTCTTC.

V usage is TRBV6-4 and J usage is TRBJ2-7, with 8 bases lining up with TRBD2. V trimming: 5 bases; J trimming: 3 bases; junction bases outside the gene matches: 3. The CDR3 spans 13 residues. CDR1 and CDR2 from the germline V gene are MRHNA and SNTAGT. Written as DNA, the CDR3 is TGTGCCAGCAGTTTCACTAGCGGCTACGAGCAGTACTTC. This codes for CASSFTSGYEQYF.

This rearrangement joins TRBV7-9 to TRBJ1-1; a weak D match, TRBD1 (6 bases). V lost 6 bases, J lost 8 bases, and 10 bases lay in between. This CDR3 spans 11 amino acids. The germline CDR1 and CDR2 sequences are SEHNR and FQNEAQ (reference sequence). DNA of the CDR3: TGTGCCAGCAGTCCAGACAGGGAAGCTTTCTTT. Protein sequence: CASSPDREAFF.

The J gene is TRBJ1-5, the V gene TRBV6-6; D is undetermined. CDR1 MNHNY and CDR2 SVGAGI come from the germline V gene (reference sequence). CDR3 size: 14 residues. V lost 4 bases to trimming and J lost 0 bases, with 7 bases between them. The CDR3 region has the DNA TGTGCCAGCAGTTCCCGGGGTAGCAATCAGCCCCAGCATTTT. It translates to CASSSRGSNQPQHF.

This sequence joins TRBV6-5 and TRBJ2-1; TRBD2 is a possible D gene (6 bases). The V and J ends lost 2 bases and 9 bases respectively, with 17 bases between them. Germline V gene lookup returns CDR1 MNHEY and CDR2 SVGAGI. This CDR3 is built from 15 residues. CDR3 protein: CASSYAHSRRGEQFF. In nucleotides, the CDR3 is TGTGCCAGCAGTTACGCCCACTCCCGGAGGGGTGAGCAGTTCTTC.

The chain employs TRBV19 and TRBJ2-1; possibly TRBD2 for D (6 bases). Germline CDR1 LNHDA, CDR2 SQIVND (reference sequence). Trimming shortened V by 5 bases and J by 6 bases, and 14 bases separated the two germline ends. This CDR3 region has 14 residues. The CDR3 DNA follows: TGTGCCAGTAGTGGTGGAGGGTCGGCCAATGAGCAGTTCTTC. It encodes CASSGGGSANEQFF.